The entry below gives a single T cell receptor beta chain sequence along with its context. Antigen unknown. Patients aged 2 to 39 years had fewer naive T cells. Sorting split CD4+ cells into CD25-high CD127-low Tregs and CD25-low CD127-high conventional T cells. The PCR used 52 TRBV and 13 TRBJ primers. Sequencing was performed with immunoSEQ multiplex PCR; in TCRdb, only in-frame clones are kept and a portion is missing. The table has some 29,000 clones, less than 95% seen once. This sample is drawn from a study of regulatory T cells. The CDR3 runs to 15 residues. V lost 5 bases and J lost 4, with 12 bases in between. Germline loops: CDR1 MDHEN, CDR2 SYDVKM. Whole-study results and caveats: In CD3G-deficient patients, conventional CD4+ T cells were enriched for hydrophobic CDR3 residues at positions 6 and 7.

The J gene is TRBJ2-6, the V gene TRBV28; either TRBD1 or TRBD2 may fit D (5 bases each). The sequenced sample was conventional CD4+ T cells sorted from blood. This sequence was found in a person aged 18 to 30 with CD3G deficiency. Here the CDR3 reads CASSLRGRGANVLTF. CDR3 coding DNA: TGTGCCAGCAGTCTGAGGGGTCGGGGGGCCAACGTCCTGACTTTC.